Below, 26 T cell receptor beta chains from the same sample are listed, as sequenced in a study of blood T cells in healthy people across ages. Sample-barcoded 5' priming and a J-beta primer mix drove a second PCR of roughly 7 to 11 cycles. Each CDR3 protein gets one entry after TCRdb re-called the 5' RACE reads with MiXCR. The repertoire holds over a million distinct CDR3 sequences, with less than 50% as singletons. Sequenced: blood. These receptors all stem from a woman aged 55-69 years in good health.

J is TRBJ2-1 and V is TRBV9; D perhaps matches TRBD2 (6 bases). The germline CDR1 and CDR2 sequences are SGDLS and YYNGEE. V dropped 0 bases and J dropped 8 bases, with 15 bases sitting between them. This CDR3 contains 15 residues. This CDR3 is CASSVASLASDEQFF. Here the CDR3 DNA reads TGTGCCAGCAGCGTAGCTTCCCTAGCGAGCGATGAGCAGTTCTTC. The variable domain in full, completed from reference TRBV9 and TRBJ2-1, reads DSGVTQTPKHLITATGQRVTLRCSPRSGDLSVYWYQQSLDQGLQFLIQYYNGEERAKGNILERFSAQQFPDLHSELNLSSLELGDSALYFCASSVASLASDEQFFGPGTRLTVL.

J is TRBJ2-3 and V is TRBV2; D unclear. The CDR3 contains 12 residues. CDR1 is SNHLY and CDR2 is FYNNEI in the germline V gene. V was cut by 6 bases and J by 6 bases, with 10 bases left in between. The CDR3 here is CASRAILDTQYF. Here the CDR3 DNA reads TGTGCCAGCAGGGCAATATTGGATACGCAGTATTTT.

This clonotype has just a few counts. The V gene is TRBV6-5, the J gene TRBJ2-5; 10 bases are shared with TRBD1. TRBJ2-7 matches the DNA end more closely, so the J call is doubtful. Germline V gene sequence: CDR1 MNHEY, CDR2 SVGAGI. CDR3 length equals 16 residues. The CDR3 protein is CASSKGSGTGVFEQYF. CDR3 nucleotides: TGTGCCAGCAGCAAGGGGTCAGGGACAGGGGTTTTCGAGCAGTACTTC.

J is TRBJ2-7 and V is TRBV2, with D unclear. Germline assignment: CDR1 SNHLY and CDR2 FYNNEI. The CDR3 has 15 residues. The V end was cut by 1 base, the J end by 0 bases, with 10 bases between. CDR3 sequence reads: CASSEGQASSYEQYF. CDR3 DNA: TGTGCCAGCAGTGAAGGGCAGGCCAGCTCCTACGAGCAGTACTTC.

The chain carries TRBV30 and TRBJ1-5; the match to TRBD1 covers 9 bases. Germline CDR1 is GTSNPN and CDR2 is SVGIG (reference sequence). Trimming at V came to 6 bases and at J to 9 bases, leaving 15 bases not matched to a gene. CDR3 length: 15 amino acids. Written as DNA, the CDR3 is TGTGCCTGTCGGGACAGGGACAATTTACGCTGGCCCCAGCATTTT. Protein sequence: CACRDRDNLRWPQHF.

The rearrangement joins TRBV7-9 to TRBJ1-2; no firm D call. Germline-derived CDR1 and CDR2 are SEHNR and FQNEAQ (reference sequence). The CDR3 totals 14 residues. V was clipped by 5 bases and J by 3 bases, with 13 bases between them. The CDR3 loop is CASSARLEDYGYTF. The CDR3 coding sequence is TGTGCCAGCAGCGCCCGACTTGAGGACTATGGCTACACCTTC.

This clonotype was counted between two and nine times. The V and J genes are TRBV20-1 and TRBJ2-1; TRBD2 agrees at 8 bases. V lost 3 bases and J lost 2; bases outside the gene matches: 9. Germline V lookup: CDR1 DFQATT, CDR2 SNEGSKA (reference sequence). This CDR3 spans 16 amino acids. As DNA, the CDR3 is TGCAGTGCTAGCCTGCGGGAGGCCGGGGCCTACAATGAGCAGTTCTTC. Its translation: CSASLREAGAYNEQFF.

This clonotype was found a few times. The chain recombines TRBV7-2 with TRBJ2-6, with 7 bases fitting TRBD1. Per the germline V gene, CDR1 is SGHTA and CDR2 is FQGNSA. Unmatched junction bases numbered 8, after V lost 9 bases and J lost 0 bases. The CDR3 length is 16 residues. CDR3: CARSGQSRSGANVLTF. The CDR3 DNA reads as TGTGCCAGATCGGGACAGTCCCGCTCTGGGGCCAACGTCCTGACTTTC.

This clonotype came up a few times. This chain connects TRBV11-2 to TRBJ2-5; a possible D gene is TRBD2 (6 bases). This CDR3 region has 15 residues. V was trimmed by 4 bases and J by 2 bases, leaving 14 bases between them. Germline V gene data show CDR1 as SGHAT and CDR2 as FQNNGV. CDR3 DNA sequence: TGTGCCAGCAGCTCTCCCTTTAGCGGACAAGAGACCCAGTACTTC. Its protein is CASSSPFSGQETQYF.

The rearrangement uses TRBV20-1 and TRBJ2-5; TRBD2 matches at 10 bases. The end of the DNA fits TRBJ2-7 better, so the J call may be wrong. Germline V gene lookup returns CDR1 DFQATT and CDR2 SNEGSKA (reference sequence). This CDR3 comprises 13 residues. CDR3 nucleotide sequence: TGCAGTGCTCCTCCGGGACTAGCGTACGAGCAGTACTTC. Translation gives CSAPPGLAYEQYF.

The chain carries TRBV28 and TRBJ1-5; D gene unclear. This CDR3 region has 14 residues. Looked up from germline, CDR1 is MDHEN and CDR2 is SYDVKM. Trimming removed 7 bases at V and 0 bases at J, with 10 bases between. The CDR3 is CASIGQNSNQPQHF. As DNA, the CDR3 is TGTGCCAGCATCGGCCAGAATAGCAATCAGCCCCAGCATTTT.

This chain links TRBV20-1 with TRBJ2-5; perhaps TRBD1 as D (5 bases). The CDR3 loop spans 15 amino acids. Germline V gene data show CDR1 as DFQATT and CDR2 as SNEGSKA (reference sequence). V shed 0 bases and J shed 4 bases, with 15 bases lying between them. CDR3 DNA sequence: TGCAGTGCTAGAGATCTAGGGGATATAGGAGAGACCCAGTACTTC. Encoded protein: CSARDLGDIGETQYF.

The V and J genes are TRBV11-2 and TRBJ2-7; weak D call: TRBD1 (6 bases). Germline CDR1 is SGHAT and CDR2 is FQNNGV. The CDR3 runs 15 residues. The V end lost 2 bases, the J end lost 5 bases, and 16 bases lay between the germline ends. The CDR3 DNA is TGTGCCAGCAGCTTAAGGGACATAACTCAACACGAGCAGTACTTC. Protein: CASSLRDITQHEQYF. Full variable domain (rest looked up from reference TRBV11-2 and TRBJ2-7): EAGVAQSPRYKIIEKRQSVAFWCNPISGHATLYWYQQILGQGPKLLIQFQNNGVVDDSQLPKDRFSAERLKGVDSTLKIQPAKLEDSAVYLCASSLRDITQHEQYFGPGTRLTVT.

This chain joins TRBV7-8 and TRBJ2-5; no clear D. The CDR3 covers 17 residues. Germline CDR1 SGHVS, CDR2 FQNEAQ. Trimming removed 4 bases from V and 11 bases from J, with 29 bases in between. This CDR3 reads CASSSPDVAESYNEQYF. Written as DNA, the CDR3 is TGTGCCAGCAGCTCCCCAGATGTGGCGGAGTCCTACAATGAGCAGTACTTC.

This clonotype has more than one count but fewer than ten. The chain employs TRBV28 and TRBJ1-4; D call uncertain. The V and J ends lost 7 bases and 4 bases respectively, with 19 bases between them. This CDR3 region has 16 residues. In germline, CDR1 is MDHEN, CDR2 SYDVKM. CDR3 nucleotide sequence: TGTGCCAGCACCCCAAGTAGAGGACGTGATAATGAAAAACTGTTTTTT. It codes for CASTPSRGRDNEKLFF.

The J gene is TRBJ2-1, the V gene TRBV7-2; perhaps TRBD1 as D (6 bases). The V gene lost 5 bases and the J gene lost 7 bases, with 18 bases spanning the gap. This CDR3 is built from 15 residues. Per the germline V gene, CDR1 is SGHTA and CDR2 is FQGNSA. CDR3 in amino acids: CASSPEHREGNEQFF. CDR3 bases: TGTGCCAGCAGCCCCGAGCACAGGGAAGGGAATGAGCAGTTCTTC.

A few counts support this clonotype. The CDR3: CSVESAGGRHEQYF. The CDR3 DNA sequence: TGCAGCGTTGAAAGCGCGGGAGGGCGGCACGAGCAGTACTTC. The rearrangement uses TRBV29-1 and TRBJ2-7, with 9 bases identical to TRBD2. The V gene's germline CDR1 is SQVTM and CDR2 ANQGSEA. The ends lost 2 bases at V and 5 bases at J; junction bases unmatched: 7. The CDR3 loop spans 14 amino acids.

As to this clonotype: A much larger clone sits a single nucleotide away, making a read error possible. The chain recombines TRBV29-1 with TRBJ2-5; TRBD1 matches 12 bases. Looked up from germline, CDR1 is SQVTM and CDR2 is ANQGSEA. The CDR3 length is 14 residues. The trim removed 5 bases at V and 11 bases at J, leaving 12 bases unmatched. CDR3 residues: CSVQGQGADNEQYF. CDR3 nucleotides: TGCAGCGTTCAGGGACAGGGGGCGGACAATGAGCAGTACTTC.

The rearrangement joins TRBV5-1 to TRBJ2-7; 8 bases line up with TRBD2. The V segment lost 4 bases and the J segment 7 bases; nucleotides outside the gene matches: 13. Germline V CDR1 and CDR2: SGHRS, YFSETQ. The CDR3 length is 15 residues. The CDR3: CASSLAGSKTGEQYF. The CDR3 DNA reads TGCGCCAGCAGCCTAGCGGGTTCCAAAACGGGTGAGCAGTACTTC. Looking up the rest from reference TRBV5-1 and TRBJ2-7 gives the full variable domain: KAGVTQTPRYLIKTRGQQVTLSCSPISGHRSVSWYQQTPGQGLQFLFEYFSETQRNKGNFPGRFSGRQFSNSRSEMNVSTLELGDSALYLCASSLAGSKTGEQYFGPGTRLTVT.

Remarks on this clonotype: Mismatch with germline at one junction end may stem from a read error. This chain joins TRBV20-1 and TRBJ1-2; D is possibly TRBD1 (5 bases). This CDR3 has 12 residues. Germline values: CDR1 DFQATT, CDR2 SNEGSKA (reference sequence). CDR3 nucleotides: TGCAGTGCTAACAGGATCCCCTATGGCTACGCCTTC. Amino acid sequence: CSANRIPYGYAF.

The V call is TRBV14, the J call TRBJ2-5; the D is unclear. Between the trimmed V and J ends, which lost 1 base and 6 bases, there was a span of 3 bases. Germline V lookup: CDR1 SGHDN, CDR2 FVKESK. The CDR3 has 11 amino acids. This CDR3 is CASSQAKTQYF. The DNA for the CDR3 is TGTGCCAGCAGCCAAGCCAAGACCCAGTACTTC.

The gene calls are TRBV4-1 and TRBJ2-5, with D possibly TRBD1 on 6 matching bases. V was shortened by 1 base and J by 3 bases, with 9 bases between the two germline ends. CDR3 length: 14 residues. Germline CDR1 and CDR2: MGHRA and YSYEKL. The CDR3 protein is CASSQGTEKETQYF. DNA for the CDR3: TGCGCCAGCAGCCAAGGGACAGAAAAAGAGACCCAGTACTTC.

This clonotype has only a few counts. The chain joins TRBV2 to TRBJ1-5, with D perhaps matching TRBD1 (5 bases). The germline gives CDR1 SNHLY, CDR2 FYNNEI. CDR3 length: 14 amino acids. The V gene lost 5 bases and the J gene lost 7 bases, with 15 bases spanning the gap. The CDR3 protein is CASSSGRQSQPQHF. As DNA, the CDR3 is TGTGCCAGCAGTTCGGGACGGCAAAGCCAGCCCCAGCATTTT. Combining the CDR3 with reference TRBV2 and TRBJ1-5 gives the whole variable domain EPEVTQTPSHQVTQMGQEVILRCVPISNHLYFYWYRQILGQKVEFLVSFYNNEISEKSEIFDDQFSVERPDGSNFTLKIRSTKLEDSAMYFCASSSGRQSQPQHFGDGTRLSIL.

The V and J genes are TRBV6-5 and TRBJ2-5; 9 bases match TRBD1. The CDR3 is 15 amino acids. Unmatched junction bases numbered 9, after V lost 6 bases and J lost 4 bases. Germline V gives CDR1 MNHEY, CDR2 SVGAGI. The CDR3 here is CASSLLQGAGETQYF. The DNA of the CDR3 is TGTGCCAGCAGCCTCCTACAGGGGGCGGGAGAGACCCAGTACTTC.

This clonotype was found a few times. This sequence joins TRBV20-1 and TRBJ2-1; a weak D match, TRBD2 (6 bases). The germline V gene encodes CDR1 DFQATT and CDR2 SNEGSKA (reference sequence). V was pared by 0 bases and J by 7 bases, with 16 bases between. The CDR3 consists of 15 residues. Here the CDR3 reads CSARDSTSPWNEQFF. CDR3 DNA sequence: TGCAGTGCTAGAGATTCTACTAGCCCCTGGAATGAGCAGTTCTTC.

This clonotype has just a few counts. CDR3 nucleotides: TGTGCCAGCAGCGGTGGAGGTGGGATGGAGACCCAGTACTTC. This codes for CASSGGGGMETQYF. The chain has TRBV4-2 and TRBJ2-5; possible D gene TRBD2, 5 bases. CDR3 size: 14 residues. Per germline, CDR1 LGHNA and CDR2 YNFKEQ. Trimming cost V 5 bases and J 5 bases, with 15 bases left between them.